The clone carrying this T cell receptor (beta chain) has a handful of counts. What it recognizes is unknown. Germline V gene sequence: CDR1 SGHDN, CDR2 FVKESK. Trimming shortened V by 1 base and J by 12 bases, and 16 bases separated the two germline ends. The CDR3 runs to 13 residues. This specimen comes from a study of cytomegalovirus exposure and HLA in healthy donors. General observations from the study: Later on, an analysis tied around 17,000 TCR beta sequences to HLA alleles at 0.05 false discovery rate. An analysis that came later showed most CMV-associated TCR beta chains appearing HLA-restricted.

13 Jbeta primers and 60 Vbeta primers were used for the PCR. Generated by immunoSEQ multiplex PCR, the TCRdb table keeps only in-frame clones and is missing some. The sample has roughly 200,000 clones, around 76% seen once. Donors counted as nominally healthy when sampled, yet unrecorded immune exposures were likely. The clonotype comes from a man aged 18 to 29 in good health and CMV-seronegative. The sequencing sample was made of PBMCs. The chain carries TRBV14 and TRBJ2-7, with D perhaps TRBD2 (5 bases). The CDR3 here is CASSQGSAAGGYF. The DNA of the CDR3 is TGTGCCAGCAGCCAAGGATCGGCAGCAGGAGGGTACTTC.